Following are 20 T cell receptor beta chains from one sample sequenced in a study of cytomegalovirus exposure and HLA in healthy donors. It was with 60 Vbeta and 13 Jbeta primers that the PCR ran. The data were produced by immunoSEQ multiplex PCR, yet TCRdb's version contains in-frame clones alone and is incomplete. The sample gives about 170,000 clones, approximately 81% of which show up once; under 3% is in the top ten. The sequenced material came from PBMCs. These TCRs come from a woman between 45 and 60 years old in good health and CMV-seronegative.

This clone occurred a few times. The rearrangement links TRBV28 to TRBJ1-2, with D perhaps TRBD1 (6 bases). This CDR3 is built from 11 residues. Germline loops: CDR1 MDHEN, CDR2 SYDVKM. V shed 8 bases and J shed 6 bases, with 10 bases lying between them. CDR3 DNA: TGTGCCAGCGCCACAGGGCATGGCTACACCTTC. This encodes CASATGHGYTF.

This clone was detected only once. The genes are TRBV11-2 and TRBJ2-3; weak D call: TRBD1 (5 bases). Germline lookup yields CDR1 SGHAT and CDR2 FQNNGV. Trimming left V 0 bases short and J 4 bases short, with 5 bases between. The CDR3 has 13 residues. In DNA, the CDR3 is TGTGCCAGCAGCTTAGAAGGGGCAGATACGCAGTATTTT. As protein: CASSLEGADTQYF.

The V gene is TRBV18, the J gene TRBJ1-5; D possibly corresponds to TRBD1 (5 bases). The CDR3 covers 16 residues. V lost 2 bases and J 3 bases, leaving 14 bases between the germline ends. Germline CDR1 reads KGHSH; CDR2 reads LQKENI. The CDR3 nucleotides read TGTGCCAGCTCACCATACCCGGCCAGGGACAATCAGCCCCAGCATTTT. Its translation: CASSPYPARDNQPQHF.

This chain connects TRBV18 to TRBJ1-1; D is uncertain. Germline V gene lookup returns CDR1 KGHSH and CDR2 LQKENI. The CDR3 runs 14 residues. The V and J ends lost 6 bases and 1 base respectively, with 12 bases between them. Here the CDR3 reads CASSPSVGNTEAFF. As DNA, the CDR3 is TGTGCCAGCTCTCCCAGCGTGGGGAACACTGAAGCTTTCTTT. Supplemented by reference TRBV18 and TRBJ1-1, the full variable domain reads NAGVMQNPRHLVRRRGQEARLRCSPMKGHSHVYWYRQLPEEGLKFMVYLQKENIIDESGMPKERFSAEFPKEGPSILRIQQVVRGDSAAYFCASSPSVGNTEAFFGQGTRLTVV.

The sample holds one count of this clone. The chain combines TRBV14 with TRBJ2-3, with unresolved D. The CDR3 consists of 12 residues. Germline assignment: CDR1 SGHDN and CDR2 FVKESK. Deletions cut 1 base from V and 8 bases from J, with 7 bases between. Here the CDR3 DNA reads TGTGCCAGCAGCCAAGCGTACTTTACGCAGTATTTT. It yields the protein CASSQAYFTQYF.

The rearrangement joins TRBV7-9 to TRBJ2-7; a possible D gene is TRBD2 (6 bases). The CDR3 contains 16 residues. V was clipped by 5 bases and J by 2 bases, with 19 bases between them. CDR1 and CDR2 (germline): SEHNR, FQNEAQ (reference sequence). CDR3 in amino acids: CASSPGRPGAPYEQYF. CDR3 nucleotide sequence: TGTGCCAGCAGCCCAGGGAGGCCGGGCGCACCCTACGAGCAGTACTTC.

A word on this clone: The junction shows a germline mismatch at one end, possibly a read error. V usage is TRBV7-9 and J usage is TRBJ2-7; D unclear. Germline CDR1 reads SEHNR; CDR2 reads FQNEAQ (reference sequence). The length of the CDR3 is 15 residues. The CDR3 coding sequence is TGTTCCAGCAGCTTATTCCCCGGTGTCTCCTACGAGCAGTACTTC. As protein: CSSSLFPGVSYEQYF.

The rearrangement links TRBV7-2 to TRBJ1-1; no reliable D call. V lost 2 bases, J lost 7 bases, and 8 bases lay in between. Germline CDR1 and CDR2: SGHTA and FQGNSA. The CDR3 extends over 12 amino acids. CDR3 DNA sequence: TGTGCCAGCAGCTTATCCGGGATTGAAGCTTTCTTT. Protein sequence: CASSLSGIEAFF.

The chain employs TRBV5-1 and TRBJ1-4; 9 nucleotides align to TRBD1. CDR1 SGHRS and CDR2 YFSETQ come from the germline V gene. The CDR3 loop spans 16 amino acids. V shed 2 bases and J 8 bases; nucleotides not matched to a gene: 10. The CDR3 loop reads CASSLGRTGVEEKLFF. Here the CDR3 DNA reads TGCGCCAGCAGCTTAGGACGGACAGGGGTCGAAGAAAAACTGTTTTTT.

There are a few counts of this clone. The chain combines TRBV19 with TRBJ2-7, with a tentative D call TRBD1 (8 bases). Germline loops: CDR1 LNHDA, CDR2 SQIVND (reference sequence). The CDR3 runs 13 residues. V lost 5 bases, J lost 6 bases, and 14 bases lay in between. The CDR3 DNA is TGTGCCAGTAGTTTTTACAGGGGGGGCGAGCAGTACTTC. Its protein product is CASSFYRGGEQYF.

This clone has just one count. The chain couples TRBV5-1 to TRBJ2-1, with 12 bases aligning to TRBD2. Germline V gene sequence: CDR1 SGHRS, CDR2 YFSETQ. V dropped 4 bases and J dropped 8; count of bases not matched to a gene: 7. The length of the CDR3 is 15 residues. The CDR3 DNA sequence: TGCGCCAGCAGCGAACTAGCGGGAGGAGCTGATGAGCAGTTCTTC. It specifies CASSELAGGADEQFF.

This rearrangement joins TRBV11-2 to TRBJ2-7; perhaps TRBD2 as D (6 bases). This CDR3 has 13 residues. The ends were cut back, 3 bases at V and 6 bases at J, with 12 bases in the middle. From germline, CDR1 is SGHAT and CDR2 FQNNGV. In nucleotides, the CDR3 is TGTGCCAGCAGCTTCCCGGACTATCTCGAGCAGTACTTC. Translation: CASSFPDYLEQYF.

The J gene is TRBJ1-1, the V gene TRBV7-9, with no clear D. The CDR3 extends over 15 amino acids. V lost 1 base, J lost 2 bases, and 11 bases lay in between. Germline V gene lookup returns CDR1 SEHNR and CDR2 FQNEAQ (reference sequence). The CDR3 coding sequence is TGTGCCAGCAGCTTAGGGGAGGGTTTCAACACTGAAGCTTTCTTT. It translates to CASSLGEGFNTEAFF. Complete variable domain (other parts from reference TRBV7-9 and TRBJ1-1): DTGVSQNPRHKITKRGQNVTFRCDPISEHNRLYWYRQTLGQGPEFLTYFQNEAQLEKSRLLSDRFSAERPKGSFSTLEIQRTEQGDSAMYLCASSLGEGFNTEAFFGQGTRLTVV.

The V call is TRBV19, the J call TRBJ2-6, with D perhaps TRBD2 (6 bases). This CDR3 region has 15 residues. V was cut by 9 bases and J by 1 base, with 13 bases left in between. The germline V gene encodes CDR1 LNHDA and CDR2 SQIVND (reference sequence). The CDR3 region has the DNA TGTGCCAGCAGCCTTGGGACTTCTGGGGCCAACGTCCTGACTTTC. Its translation is CASSLGTSGANVLTF.

This CDR3 reads CASRGGGIYYGYTF. The CDR3 bases are TGTGCCAGCAGAGGTGGGGGGATTTACTATGGCTACACCTTC. The V call is TRBV11-2, the J call TRBJ1-2; D is perhaps TRBD1 (5 bases). V was pared by 6 bases and J by 3 bases, with 14 bases between. Germline V gene data show CDR1 as SGHAT and CDR2 as FQNNGV. The CDR3 is made up of 14 amino acids.

The chain employs TRBV25-1 and TRBJ1-3, with no clear D. Trimming removed 1 base from V and 2 bases from J, with 12 bases in between. Per germline, CDR1 MGHDK and CDR2 SYGVNS. The CDR3 sequence is 16 residues long. The CDR3, as DNA: TGTGCCAGCAGTGAATGGCCGGGCGGGACTGGAAACACCATATATTTT. The encoded protein is CASSEWPGGTGNTIYF.

The V gene is TRBV27, the J gene TRBJ2-7; 7 positions agree with TRBD1. Germline CDR1 is MNHEY and CDR2 is SMNVEV (reference sequence). The CDR3 is 15 residues long. The V gene end was trimmed by 5 bases and the J gene end by 0 bases; junction bases not matched to a gene: 7. The CDR3 nucleotides are TGTGCCAGCAGTAGGGGACAGCCGAGCTCCTACGAGCAGTACTTC. It is translated as CASSRGQPSSYEQYF.

The V gene is TRBV7-2, the J gene TRBJ2-3; TRBD2 matches 14 bases. The CDR3 runs 15 residues. Germline values: CDR1 SGHTA, CDR2 FQGNSA. With V trimmed by 5 bases and J by 8 bases, 6 bases remained unmatched. The chain's CDR3 is CASSPRLAGGSTQYF. In nucleotides, the CDR3 is TGTGCCAGCAGCCCCCGACTAGCGGGAGGGAGTACGCAGTATTTT.

The chain recombines TRBV15 with TRBJ2-3, with a tentative D call TRBD1 (5 bases). Germline V gene sequence: CDR1 LNHNV, CDR2 YYDKDF (reference sequence). CDR3 length: 15 amino acids. V dropped 5 bases and J dropped 6 bases, with 18 bases sitting between them. CDR3 region: CATSWWGLVGDTQYF. Written as DNA, the CDR3 is TGTGCCACCAGCTGGTGGGGCCTGGTGGGGGATACGCAGTATTTT. The variable domain in full, with the rest retrieved from reference TRBV15 and TRBJ2-3, is DAMVIQNPRYQVTQFGKPVTLSCSQTLNHNVMYWYQQKSSQAPKLLFHYYDKDFNNEADTPDNFQSRRPNTSFCFLDIRSPGLGDTAMYLCATSWWGLVGDTQYFGPGTRLTVL.

CDR3 sequence (DNA): TGTGCCAGCAGCCAACCAGGCCGGGAACAGGGAGGGGATGGCTACACCTTC. Protein sequence: CASSQPGREQGGDGYTF. The chain couples TRBV4-2 to TRBJ1-2; D may be TRBD1 (6 bases). The CDR3 is 17 residues long. Germline V gene sequence: CDR1 LGHNA, CDR2 YNFKEQ. The V end was cut by 2 bases, the J end by 6 bases, with 22 bases between.